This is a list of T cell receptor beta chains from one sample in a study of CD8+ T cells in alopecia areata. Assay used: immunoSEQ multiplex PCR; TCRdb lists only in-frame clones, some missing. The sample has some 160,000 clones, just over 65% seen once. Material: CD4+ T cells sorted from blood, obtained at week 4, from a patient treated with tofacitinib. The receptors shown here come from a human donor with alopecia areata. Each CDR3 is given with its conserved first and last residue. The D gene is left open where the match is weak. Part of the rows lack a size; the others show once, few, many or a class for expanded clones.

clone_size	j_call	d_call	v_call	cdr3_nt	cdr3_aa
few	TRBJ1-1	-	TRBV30	TGTGCCACCAGGGGATTTGGGGTTGAAGCTTTCTTT	CATRGFGVEAFF
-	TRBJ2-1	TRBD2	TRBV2	TGTGCCAGCGGAGATTATTGGACTAGCGGGGGTTACAGCTCCTACAATGAGCAGTTCTTC	CASGDYWTSGGYSSYNEQFF
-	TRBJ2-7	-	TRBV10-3	TGTGCCATCAGTGAGTCGGGCAGGGCGTACGAGCAGTACTTC	CAISESGRAYEQYF
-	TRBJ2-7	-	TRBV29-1	TGCAGCGTTGAAGATCCCCCAGAGGCCGAGCAGTACTTC	CSVEDPPEAEQYF
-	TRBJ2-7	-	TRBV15	TGTGCCACCAGTAGGGGGTACTCCTACGAGCAGTACTTC	CATSRGYSYEQYF
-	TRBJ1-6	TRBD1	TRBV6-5	TGTGCCAGCAGTTCCCGGACAGGTCCTAATTCACCCCTCCACTTT	CASSSRTGPNSPLHF
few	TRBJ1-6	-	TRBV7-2	TGTGCCAGCAGCCCCCGGAGTGGGGCGAATTCACCCCTCCACTTT	CASSPRSGANSPLHF
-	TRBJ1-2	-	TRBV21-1	TGTGCCAGCAGCAAAGCCCCTACTAAGACGCGGGGCTACACCTTC	CASSKAPTKTRGYTF
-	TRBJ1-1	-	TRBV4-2	TGTGCCAGCAGCCAAGCGTCGGGGATGGCCAACACTGAAGCTTTCTTT	CASSQASGMANTEAFF
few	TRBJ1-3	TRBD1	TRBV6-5	TGTGCCAGCAGTTCACCCCGACAGGGCGCCGGAAACACCATATATTTT	CASSSPRQGAGNTIYF
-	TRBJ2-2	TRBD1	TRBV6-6	TGTGCCAGCAGTCACCCGACAGGGCCGATCACCGGGGAGCTGTTTTTT	CASSHPTGPITGELFF
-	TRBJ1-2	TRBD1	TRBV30	TGTGCCTGTGACAGGGGCTATGGCTACACCTTC	CACDRGYGYTF
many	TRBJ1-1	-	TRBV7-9	TGTGCCAGCAGCTTACAGAACACTGAAGCTTTCTTT	CASSLQNTEAFF
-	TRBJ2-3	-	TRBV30	TGTGCCTGGAGTTCATCAGATACGCAGTATTTT	CAWSSSDTQYF
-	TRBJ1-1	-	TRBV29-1	TGCAGCGTTGAAGGGTCCACTGAAGCTTTCTTT	CSVEGSTEAFF
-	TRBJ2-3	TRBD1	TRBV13	TGTGCCAGCAGCTCAGGACAGGGTACAGATACGCAGTATTTT	CASSSGQGTDTQYF
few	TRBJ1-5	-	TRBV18	TGTGCCAGCTCACCGGGGGGGGGCAATCAGCCCCAGCATTTT	CASSPGGGNQPQHF
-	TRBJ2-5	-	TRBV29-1	TGCAGCGGGTCGCTTGCGATGGAGACCCAGTACTTC	CSGSLAMETQYF
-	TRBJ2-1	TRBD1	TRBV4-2	TGTGCCAGCAGCCTTGGGGGGACAGGGGACTACAATGAGCAGTTCTTC	CASSLGGTGDYNEQFF
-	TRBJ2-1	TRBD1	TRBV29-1	TGCAGCACTCGTAAGACAGGGGGGCCCTCCTACAATGAGCAGTTCTTC	CSTRKTGGPSYNEQFF
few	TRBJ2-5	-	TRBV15	TGTGCCACCAGCAGAGACCGGGCAGCACAAGAGACCCAGTACTTC	CATSRDRAAQETQYF
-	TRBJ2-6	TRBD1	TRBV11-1	TGTGCCAGCACCCCCGGCTTGTGGGACAGGGAGGCTGGGGCCAACGTCCTGACTTTC	CASTPGLWDREAGANVLTF
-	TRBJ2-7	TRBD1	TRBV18	TGTGCCAGCTCACCCTCGGACAGGGTGCTGTACTTC	CASSPSDRVLYF
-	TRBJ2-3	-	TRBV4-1	TGCGCCAGCAGCCAATCAGATACGCAGTATTTT	CASSQSDTQYF
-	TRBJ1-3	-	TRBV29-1	TGCAGCGTGGGGACGGGGAAAGGAAACACCATATATTTT	CSVGTGKGNTIYF
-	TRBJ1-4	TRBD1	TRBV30	TGTGCTGGGGCCCACAGGGGTGAAAAACTGTTTTTT	CAGAHRGEKLFF
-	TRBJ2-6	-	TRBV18	TGTGCCAGCTCACCGACACCTCTCTCTGGGGCCAACGTCCTGACTTTC	CASSPTPLSGANVLTF
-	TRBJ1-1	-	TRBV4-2	TGTGCCAGCAGCCAAAGGGGTTCGAACACTGAAGCTTTCTTT	CASSQRGSNTEAFF
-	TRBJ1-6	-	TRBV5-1	TGCGCCAGCAGCTCCGGGGGGGATTCACCCCTCCACTTT	CASSSGGDSPLHF